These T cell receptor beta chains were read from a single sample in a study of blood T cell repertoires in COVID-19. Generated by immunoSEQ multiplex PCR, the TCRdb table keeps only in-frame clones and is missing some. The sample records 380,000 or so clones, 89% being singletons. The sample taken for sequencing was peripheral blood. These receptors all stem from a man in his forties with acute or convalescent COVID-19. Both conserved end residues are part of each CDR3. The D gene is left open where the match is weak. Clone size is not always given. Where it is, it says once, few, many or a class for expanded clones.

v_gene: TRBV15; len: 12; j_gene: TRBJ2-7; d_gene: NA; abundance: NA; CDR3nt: TGTGCCACCAGCAGGGACAATCGGGAGCAGTACTTC; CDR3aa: CATSRDNREQYF
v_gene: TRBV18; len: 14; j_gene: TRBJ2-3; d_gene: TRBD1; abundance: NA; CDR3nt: TGTGCCAGCTCACCAATAGGGACAGCAGATACGCAGTATTTT; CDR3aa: CASSPIGTADTQYF
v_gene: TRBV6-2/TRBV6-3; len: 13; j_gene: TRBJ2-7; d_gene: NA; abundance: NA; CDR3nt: TGTGCCAGCAGTTTAAGCCCCACCTACGAGCAGTACTTC; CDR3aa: CASSLSPTYEQYF
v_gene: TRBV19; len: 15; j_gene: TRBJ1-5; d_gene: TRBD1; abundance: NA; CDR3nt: TGTGCCAGTAGTCCGACAGGGGGCGGCAATCAGCCCCAGCATTTT; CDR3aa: CASSPTGGGNQPQHF
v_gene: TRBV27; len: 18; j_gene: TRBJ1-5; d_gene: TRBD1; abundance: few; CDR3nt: TGTGCCAGCAGTTTGTCGGGACAGGGGACCATTAGCAATCAGCCCCAGCATTTT; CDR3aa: CASSLSGQGTISNQPQHF
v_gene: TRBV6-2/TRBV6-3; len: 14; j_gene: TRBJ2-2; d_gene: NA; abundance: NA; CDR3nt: TGTGCCAGCACCCCGGGACAAAACACCGGGGAGCTGTTTTTT; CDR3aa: CASTPGQNTGELFF
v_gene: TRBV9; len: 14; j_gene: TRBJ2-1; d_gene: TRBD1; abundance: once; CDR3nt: TGTGCCAGCAGCACTGGACAGGGGGCAAATGAGCAGTTCTTC; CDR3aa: CASSTGQGANEQFF
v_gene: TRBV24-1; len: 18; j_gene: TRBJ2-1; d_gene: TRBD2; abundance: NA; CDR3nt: TGTGCCACCAGTTCGGGACTAGCGGGGACGTACTCCTACAATGAGCAGTTCTTC; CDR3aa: CATSSGLAGTYSYNEQFF
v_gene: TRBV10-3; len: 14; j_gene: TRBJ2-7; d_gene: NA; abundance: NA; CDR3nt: TGTGCCATCAGAGGGGGTACAAACTCCTACGAGCAGTACTTC; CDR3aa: CAIRGGTNSYEQYF
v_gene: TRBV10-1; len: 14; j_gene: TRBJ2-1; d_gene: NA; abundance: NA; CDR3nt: TGCGCCAACAGCCGGGGAGGCCTGCACAATGAGCAGTTCTTC; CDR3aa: CANSRGGLHNEQFF
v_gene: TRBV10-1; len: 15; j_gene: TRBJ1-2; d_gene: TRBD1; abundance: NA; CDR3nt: TGCGCCAGCAGTGCGGCGACAGGGGCCCTCTATGGCTACACCTTC; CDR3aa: CASSAATGALYGYTF
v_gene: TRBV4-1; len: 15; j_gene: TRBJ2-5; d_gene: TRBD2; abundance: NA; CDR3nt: TGCGCCAGCAGCCAAGCCGGGGGGAAACAAGAGACCCAGTACTTC; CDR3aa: CASSQAGGKQETQYF
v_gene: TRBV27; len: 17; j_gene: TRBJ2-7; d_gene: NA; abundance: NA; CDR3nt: TGTGCCAGCAGTCCCACCTATCCAGTAGGAACAGGGAGAGAGCAGTACTTC; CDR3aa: CASSPTYPVGTGREQYF
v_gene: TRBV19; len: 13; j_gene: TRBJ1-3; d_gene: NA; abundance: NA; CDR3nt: TGTGCCAGTAGCCAAGGGGTTGGAAACACCATATATTTT; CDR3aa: CASSQGVGNTIYF
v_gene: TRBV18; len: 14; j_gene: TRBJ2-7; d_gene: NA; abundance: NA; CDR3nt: TGTGCCAGCTCACCAGACCGACAGGCCTACGAGCAGTACTTC; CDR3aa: CASSPDRQAYEQYF
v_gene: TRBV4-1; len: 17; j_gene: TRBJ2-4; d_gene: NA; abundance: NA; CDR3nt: TGCGCCAGCAGCCAAGAGAGCCAGGGTAGCACCAAAGACATTCAGTACTTC; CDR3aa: CASSQESQGSTKDIQYF
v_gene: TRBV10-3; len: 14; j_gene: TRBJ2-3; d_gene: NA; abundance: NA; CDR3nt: TGTGCCATCAGGATGACTCCCGACACAGATACGCAGTATTTT; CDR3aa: CAIRMTPDTDTQYF
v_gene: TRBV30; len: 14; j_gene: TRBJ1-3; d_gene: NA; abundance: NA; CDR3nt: TGTGCCTGGAGTCTGGACAGAACTGGAAACACCATATATTTT; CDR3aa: CAWSLDRTGNTIYF
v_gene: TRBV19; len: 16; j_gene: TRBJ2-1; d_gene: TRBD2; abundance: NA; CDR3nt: TGTGCCAGTAGTATAGGGGGACTAGCGGGAGCGAATGAGCAGTTCTTC; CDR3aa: CASSIGGLAGANEQFF
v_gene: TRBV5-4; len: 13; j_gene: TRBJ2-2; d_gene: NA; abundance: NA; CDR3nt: TGTGCCAGCAGCCGTAGCGGCACCGGGGAGCTGTTTTTT; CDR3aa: CASSRSGTGELFF
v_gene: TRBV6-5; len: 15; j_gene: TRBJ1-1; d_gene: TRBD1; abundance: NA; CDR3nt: TGTGCCAGCAGTCGACCGGGCAGGGGGGTCACTGAAGCTTTCTTT; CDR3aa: CASSRPGRGVTEAFF
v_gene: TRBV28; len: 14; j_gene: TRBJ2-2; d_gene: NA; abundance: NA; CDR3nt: TGTGCCAGCACCTTGGGGCAGAACACCGGGGAGCTGTTTTTT; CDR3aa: CASTLGQNTGELFF
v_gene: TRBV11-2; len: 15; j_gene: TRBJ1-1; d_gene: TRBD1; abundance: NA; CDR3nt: TGTGCCAGCAGCTTAGGAGGGACAGGAGTCGCTGAAGCTTTCTTT; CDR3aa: CASSLGGTGVAEAFF
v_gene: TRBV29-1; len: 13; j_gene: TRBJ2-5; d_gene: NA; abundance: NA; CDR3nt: TGCAGCGCCCAGAACGGGGTAAGGCAGACCCAGTACTTC; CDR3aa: CSAQNGVRQTQYF
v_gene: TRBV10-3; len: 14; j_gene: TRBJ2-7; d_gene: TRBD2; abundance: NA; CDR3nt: TGTGCCATCAGCAACCCGGGGGGGGACTACGAGCAGTACTTC; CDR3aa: CAISNPGGDYEQYF
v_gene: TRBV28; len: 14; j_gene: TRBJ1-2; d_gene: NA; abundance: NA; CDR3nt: TGTGCCAGCAGTTTCGAACGGTCTATCTATGGCTACACCTTC; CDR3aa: CASSFERSIYGYTF
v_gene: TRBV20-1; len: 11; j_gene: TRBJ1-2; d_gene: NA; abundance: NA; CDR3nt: TGCAGTGCTAGAGATCTAGCGGGCTACACCTTC; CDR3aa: CSARDLAGYTF